The 29 T cell receptor beta chains below come from one sample, sequenced in a study of T cell changes during pregnancy in multiple sclerosis (dated by TCRdb to between 2018 and 2021). The library was built by means of the immunoSEQ multiplex PCR assay. This immuneACCESS table, as held by TCRdb, lists in-frame sequences with V and J called but not all clones. Of the missing ones, under half trace to an unresolved V gene in checked studies; the others have no known cause. This sample has about 42,000 clones in its table, and 87% of those were observed once. The top ten clones comprise over 0.85% of the sample. The sequencing here drew on CD4+ T cells from peripheral blood mononuclear cells, taken after pregnancy. The origin of the receptors is a female donor with multiple sclerosis, enrolled in a pregnancy study.

The chain uses TRBV5-4 and TRBJ1-4, with 9 bases fitting TRBD1. The CDR3 runs to 14 residues. Trimming cost V 3 bases and J 10 bases; bases outside gene matches: 7. Germline values: CDR1 SGHNT, CDR2 YYREEE (reference sequence). As DNA, the CDR3 is TGTGCCAGCAGCTCGGGACAGGGTATGCGAAAACTGTTTTTT. As protein: CASSSGQGMRKLFF. The variable domain in full, completed from reference TRBV5-4 and TRBJ1-4, reads ETGVTQSPTHLIKTRGQQVTLRCSSQSGHNTVSWYQQALGQGPQFIFQYYREEENGRGNFPPRFSGLQFPNYSSELNVNALELDDSALYLCASSSGQGMRKLFFGSGTQLSVL.

The V and J genes are TRBV12-2 and TRBJ1-1. TRBV12-2 is given as a pseudogene. The length of the CDR3 is 19 residues. CDR3 sequence: CASRLGPQGLRFMNTEAFF. The CDR3 DNA follows: TGTGCAAGTCGCTTAGGTCCCCAGGGACTACGATTCATGAACACTGAAGCTTTCTTT.

This clone was observed a few times. The chain uses TRBV4-3 and TRBJ1-4; a weak D match, TRBD1 (6 bases). The V gene lost 4 bases and the J gene lost 14 bases, with 17 bases spanning the gap. Germline V gene sequence: CDR1 LGHNA, CDR2 YSLEER. The length of the CDR3 is 13 residues. The DNA for the CDR3 is TGCGCCAGCAGCCGGGGGCGGAGGACTTCGCTGTTTTTT. Amino acid sequence: CASSRGRRTSLFF.

The V gene is TRBV2, the J gene TRBJ1-6, with a possible D match to TRBD1 (5 bases). The CDR3 sequence is 15 residues long. Germline CDR1 reads SNHLY; CDR2 reads FYNNEI. Deletions cut 2 bases from V and 7 bases from J, with 12 bases between. This CDR3 is CASSEQTGANSPLHF. The CDR3 nucleotides are TGTGCCAGCAGTGAACAAACAGGCGCAAATTCACCCCTCCACTTT.

The rearrangement uses TRBV6-5 and TRBJ1-1, with 7 nucleotides matching TRBD1. V was pared by 2 bases and J by 10 bases, with 7 bases of the junction left unmatched. Germline-derived CDR1 and CDR2 are MNHEY and SVGAGI. The CDR3 is 13 amino acids. The DNA for the CDR3 is TGTGCCAGCAGTTACCTTCGACAGGGCCGAGCTTTCTTT. Protein sequence: CASSYLRQGRAFF.

This clone was detected only once. CDR3 in DNA: TGTGCCAGTAGTGGCAGGGTTTACGAGACCCAGTACTTC. Protein sequence: CASSGRVYETQYF. The genes are TRBV19 and TRBJ2-5; tentatively, D is TRBD1 (5 bases). The V and J ends lost 5 bases and 5 bases respectively, with 12 bases between them. Germline V gene lookup returns CDR1 LNHDA and CDR2 SQIVND (reference sequence). The CDR3 extends over 13 amino acids.

The chain has TRBV6-5 and TRBJ1-6; D possibly corresponds to TRBD1 (6 bases). The V gene's germline CDR1 is MNHEY and CDR2 SVGAGI. CDR3 length: 13 residues. V was cut by 8 bases and J by 8 bases, with 13 bases left in between. CDR3 residues: CASGQFEYSPLHF. The DNA for the CDR3 is TGTGCCAGCGGACAGTTCGAATATTCACCCCTCCACTTT.

This clone is labeled as medium-sized (0.01 to 0.1%). V and J are TRBV2 and TRBJ1-1; TRBD1 aligns across 8 bases. V shed 6 bases and J 9 bases; nucleotides not matched to a gene: 6. Germline-derived CDR1 and CDR2 are SNHLY and FYNNEI. This CDR3 is built from 12 residues. The CDR3: CASRGTGSKAFF. The DNA for the CDR3 is TGTGCCAGCAGGGGGACAGGATCCAAAGCTTTCTTT.

V is TRBV29-1 and J is TRBJ2-7; 8 nucleotides match TRBD1. CDR1 is SQVTM and CDR2 is ANQGSEA in the germline V gene. This CDR3 contains 13 residues. The trim removed 4 bases at V and 5 bases at J, leaving 7 bases unmatched. The CDR3 is CSVGGPGGNEQYF. The CDR3 nucleotides are TGCAGCGTTGGTGGGCCAGGGGGCAACGAGCAGTACTTC.

The chain employs TRBV7-6 and TRBJ2-5; D is possibly TRBD2 (6 bases). Germline lookup yields CDR1 SGHVS and CDR2 FNYEAQ. Trimming took 3 bases from V and 2 from J, leaving 10 bases between them. The CDR3 runs 14 residues. CDR3 protein: CASSLEGGQETQYF. The CDR3 bases are TGTGCCAGCAGCTTGGAGGGTGGGCAAGAGACCCAGTACTTC.

This rearrangement joins TRBV5-1 to TRBJ1-2; D ambiguous. Germline V gene sequence: CDR1 SGHRS, CDR2 YFSETQ. The CDR3 spans 13 residues. Trimming took 0 bases from V and 8 from J, leaving 11 bases between them. The CDR3 reads CASSLGSGEGYTF. CDR3 in DNA: TGCGCCAGCAGCTTGGGTTCGGGAGAGGGCTACACCTTC.

The V and J genes are TRBV4-1 and TRBJ2-5; 8 bases align to TRBD1. J was trimmed by 9 bases and V by 1 base; bases with no gene match: 4. Looked up from germline, CDR1 is MGHRA and CDR2 is YSYEKL. The CDR3 extends over 13 amino acids. The CDR3 DNA reads as TGCGCCAGCAGCCAAGCGGACAGGGCGGCCCAGTACTTC. Translation: CASSQADRAAQYF.

V is TRBV7-2 and J is TRBJ2-1, with D tentatively TRBD2 (6 bases). This CDR3 region has 15 residues. The V and J ends lost 3 bases and 2 bases respectively, with 11 bases between them. Germline CDR1 reads SGHTA; CDR2 reads FQGNSA. The CDR3 DNA sequence: TGTGCCAGCAGCTTCGGGGCGGGGCCCTACAATGAGCAGTTCTTC. The encoded protein is CASSFGAGPYNEQFF.

This clone was detected a few times. The chain recombines TRBV5-6 with TRBJ2-6; tentative D call: TRBD2 (5 bases). V dropped 1 base and J dropped 2 bases, with 10 bases sitting between them. Looked up from germline, CDR1 is SGHDT and CDR2 is YYEEEE. The CDR3 consists of 16 residues. This CDR3 is CASSLQLLAGANVLTF. In DNA, the CDR3 is TGTGCCAGCAGCTTGCAGCTACTAGCTGGGGCCAACGTCCTGACTTTC.

This sequence joins TRBV5-8 and TRBJ1-1; D is unclear. Germline values: CDR1 SGHTS, CDR2 YDEGEE. Trimming pared 4 bases from V and 10 bases from J, leaving 14 bases between. The CDR3 runs 12 residues. The CDR3 DNA reads TGTGCCAGCAGCGGGCGTCCCGACCGAGCTTTCTTT. It codes for CASSGRPDRAFF.

V gene TRBV19 combines with J gene TRBJ2-7, with 8 bases matching TRBD1. The V segment lost 6 bases and the J segment 0 bases; nucleotides outside the gene matches: 4. Germline loops: CDR1 LNHDA, CDR2 SQIVND (reference sequence). CDR3 size: 14 residues. CDR3 sequence: CASSRDRFSYEQYF. The CDR3 DNA sequence: TGTGCCAGTAGCCGGGACAGGTTCTCCTACGAGCAGTACTTC.

The chain carries TRBV7-8 and TRBJ2-5, with TRBD2 matching over 10 bases. V lost 0 bases and J lost 2; bases outside the gene matches: 12. The CDR3 runs 19 residues. The germline CDR1 and CDR2 sequences are SGHVS and FQNEAQ. The CDR3 loop reads CASSLARIAGGRVQETQYF. CDR3 nucleotide sequence: TGTGCCAGCAGCTTAGCGCGGATAGCGGGGGGCCGGGTGCAAGAGACCCAGTACTTC.

The table lists this clone with a few counts. The CDR3 reads CAWSVRGASQPQHF. The DNA for the CDR3 is TGTGCCTGGAGTGTACGGGGGGCCAGTCAGCCCCAGCATTTT. The chain uses TRBV30 and TRBJ1-5, with D tentatively TRBD1 (6 bases). The CDR3 covers 14 residues. CDR1 is GTSNPN, CDR2 SVGIG, per germline (reference sequence). The germline V and J ends were trimmed by 0 bases and 6 bases, with 12 bases remaining between them.

The chain carries TRBV7-3 and TRBJ2-3, with TRBD2 matching 8 bases. CDR3 size: 14 residues. Germline CDR1 SGHTA, CDR2 FQGTGA. Unmatched junction bases numbered 2, after V lost 1 base and J lost 5 bases. The CDR3 is CASSLITSGDTQYF. The DNA of the CDR3 is TGTGCCAGCAGCTTAATTACTAGCGGAGATACGCAGTATTTT.

The V call is TRBV9, the J call TRBJ1-2, with D possibly being TRBD1 (6 bases). The CDR3 extends over 13 amino acids. Germline lookup yields CDR1 SGDLS and CDR2 YYNGEE. V lost 0 bases to trimming and J lost 4 bases, with 7 bases between them. CDR3 amino acids: CASSVEGVYGYTF. The CDR3 DNA reads TGTGCCAGCAGCGTAGAGGGGGTCTATGGCTACACCTTC.

This chain links TRBV6-1 with TRBJ1-5, with D possibly TRBD1 on 6 matching bases. V lost 4 bases and J lost 9, with 13 bases in between. This CDR3 contains 13 residues. Germline V gene data show CDR1 as MNHNS and CDR2 as SASEGT. CDR3 amino acids: CASSADSSSPQHF. DNA of the CDR3: TGTGCCAGCAGTGCGGACAGTTCCTCGCCCCAGCATTTT.

The gene calls are TRBV6-5 and TRBJ1-1, with 8 positions matching TRBD1. Germline V gene sequence: CDR1 MNHEY, CDR2 SVGAGI. Trimming at V came to 6 bases and at J to 1 base, leaving 4 bases not matched to a gene. The length of the CDR3 is 14 residues. CDR3 coding DNA: TGTGCCAGCAGCTATGACAGGGGGAACACTGAAGCTTTCTTT. It translates to CASSYDRGNTEAFF.

The V call is TRBV7-9, the J call TRBJ1-2; 8 bases match TRBD1. The CDR3 sequence is 16 residues long. Trimming cost V 1 base and J 3 bases; bases outside gene matches: 7. Germline assignment: CDR1 SEHNR and CDR2 FQNEAQ (reference sequence). The CDR3 sequence is CASSLVATGAHYGYTF. The CDR3 DNA is TGTGCCAGCAGCTTAGTAGCGACAGGGGCGCACTATGGCTACACCTTC.

The CDR3 bases are TGTGCCAGCCTCAAACGGGACAGGGGGACCGGTGAAGCTTTCTTT. It translates to CASLKRDRGTGEAFF. The chain employs TRBV6-1 and TRBJ1-1; 11 bases map to TRBD1. The ends lost 8 bases at V and 7 bases at J; junction bases unmatched: 12. Germline CDR1 MNHNS, CDR2 SASEGT. This CDR3 comprises 15 residues.

This chain joins TRBV6-4 and TRBJ1-2; D ambiguous. CDR1 and CDR2 from the germline V gene are MRHNA and SNTAGT. Deletions cut 4 bases from V and 4 bases from J, with 13 bases between. This CDR3 has 14 amino acids. The CDR3 DNA is TGTGCCAGCAGTGTCGAGGGCAGAGGCTATGGCTACACCTTC. Protein: CASSVEGRGYGYTF.

The chain is built from TRBV5-8 and TRBJ1-2; TRBD1 is a possible D gene (6 bases). The CDR3 contains 15 residues. The V end lost 4 bases, the J end lost 1 base, and 14 bases lay between the germline ends. Germline CDR1 reads SGHTS; CDR2 reads YDEGEE. This chain's CDR3 is CASSLGGHFNYGYTF. The CDR3 bases are TGTGCCAGCAGCCTTGGGGGACACTTTAACTATGGCTACACCTTC. The full variable domain, completed using reference TRBV5-8 and TRBJ1-2, is EAGVTQSPTHLIKTRGQQATLRCSPISGHTSVYWYQQALGLGLQFLLWYDEGEERNRGNFPPRFSGRQFPNYSSELNVNALELEDSALYLCASSLGGHFNYGYTFGSGTRLTVV.

This clone was seen only a few times. The gene calls are TRBV5-1 and TRBJ1-1, with D unclear. The CDR3 is 13 amino acids. Between the trimmed V and J ends, which lost 3 bases and 0 bases, there was a span of 6 bases. CDR1 and CDR2 from the germline V gene are SGHRS and YFSETQ. CDR3 bases: TGCGCCAGCAGCTCTACGGTGAACACTGAAGCTTTCTTT. This sequence encodes CASSSTVNTEAFF. Complete variable domain (other parts from reference TRBV5-1 and TRBJ1-1): KAGVTQTPRYLIKTRGQQVTLSCSPISGHRSVSWYQQTPGQGLQFLFEYFSETQRNKGNFPGRFSGRQFSNSRSEMNVSTLELGDSALYLCASSSTVNTEAFFGQGTRLTVV.

The chain is built from TRBV18 and TRBJ2-7; 7 positions match TRBD1. Germline assignment: CDR1 KGHSH and CDR2 LQKENI. The CDR3 consists of 13 residues. Trimming took 3 bases from V and 3 from J; bases not matched to a gene: 2. CDR3 nucleotide sequence: TGTGCCAGCTCACCCGACAGGGTCTACGAGCAGTACTTC. It translates to CASSPDRVYEQYF.

The rearrangement uses TRBV18 and TRBJ2-3; possibly TRBD2 for D (5 bases). The germline V gene has CDR1 KGHSH and CDR2 LQKENI. Between the trimmed V and J ends, which lost 4 bases and 0 bases, there was a span of 11 bases. The CDR3 covers 15 residues. This CDR3 reads CASSLGSFSTDTQYF. The CDR3 DNA sequence: TGTGCCAGCTCACTGGGGAGTTTTAGCACAGATACGCAGTATTTT.